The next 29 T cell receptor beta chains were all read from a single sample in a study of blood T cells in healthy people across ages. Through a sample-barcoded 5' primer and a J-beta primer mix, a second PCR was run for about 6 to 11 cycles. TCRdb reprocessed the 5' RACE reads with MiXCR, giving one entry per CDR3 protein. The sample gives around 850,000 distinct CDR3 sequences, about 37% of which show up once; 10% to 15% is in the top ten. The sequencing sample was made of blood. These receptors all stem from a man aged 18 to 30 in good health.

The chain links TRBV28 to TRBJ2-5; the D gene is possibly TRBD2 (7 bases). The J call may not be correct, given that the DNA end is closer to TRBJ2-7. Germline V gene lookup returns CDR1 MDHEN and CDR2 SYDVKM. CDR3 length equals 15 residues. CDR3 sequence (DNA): TGTGCCAGCAGCACGTTCTTAAGGGGGGGCTACGAGCAGTACTTC. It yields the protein CASSTFLRGGYEQYF.

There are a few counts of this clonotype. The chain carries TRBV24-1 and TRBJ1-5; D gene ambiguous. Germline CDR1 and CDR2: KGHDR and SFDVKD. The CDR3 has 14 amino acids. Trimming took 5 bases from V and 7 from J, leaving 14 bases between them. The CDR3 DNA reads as TGTGCCACCAGTGCCGCCGGAGCGGAGCAGCCCCAGCATTTT. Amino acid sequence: CATSAAGAEQPQHF.

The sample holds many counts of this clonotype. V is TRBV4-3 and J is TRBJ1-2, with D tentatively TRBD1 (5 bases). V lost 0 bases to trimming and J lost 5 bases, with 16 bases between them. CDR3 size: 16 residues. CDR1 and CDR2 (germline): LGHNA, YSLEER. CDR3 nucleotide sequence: TGCGCCAGCAGCCAAGAGCTGGCGACAGATACTTATGGCTACACCTTC. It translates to CASSQELATDTYGYTF.

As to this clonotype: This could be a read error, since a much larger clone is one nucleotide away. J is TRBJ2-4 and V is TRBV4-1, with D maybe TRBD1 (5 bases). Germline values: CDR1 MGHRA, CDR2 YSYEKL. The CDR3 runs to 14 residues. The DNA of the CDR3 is TGCGCCAGCAGCCAAGATCAGGACATAAACATTCGGTACTTC. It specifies CASSQDQDINIRYF.

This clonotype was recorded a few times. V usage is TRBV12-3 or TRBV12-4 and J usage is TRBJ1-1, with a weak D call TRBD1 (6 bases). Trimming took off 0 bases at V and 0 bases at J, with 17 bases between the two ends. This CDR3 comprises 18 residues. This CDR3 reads CASSLAMGGKYMNTEAFF. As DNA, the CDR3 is TGTGCCAGCAGTTTAGCGATGGGGGGCAAGTACATGAACACTGAAGCTTTCTTT.

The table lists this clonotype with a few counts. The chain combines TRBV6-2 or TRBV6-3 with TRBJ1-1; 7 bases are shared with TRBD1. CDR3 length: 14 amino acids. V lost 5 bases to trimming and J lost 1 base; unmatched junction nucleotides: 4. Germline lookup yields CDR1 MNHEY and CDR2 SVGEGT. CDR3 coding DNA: TGTGCCAGCAGTAAAGCAGGGGGGAACACTGAAGCTTTCTTT. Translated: CASSKAGGNTEAFF.

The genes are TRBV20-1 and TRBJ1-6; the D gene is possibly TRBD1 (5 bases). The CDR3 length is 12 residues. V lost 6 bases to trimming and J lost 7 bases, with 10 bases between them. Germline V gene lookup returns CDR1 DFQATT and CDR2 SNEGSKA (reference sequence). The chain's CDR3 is CSAQGENSPLHF. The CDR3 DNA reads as TGCAGTGCCCAGGGTGAGAATTCACCCCTCCACTTT.

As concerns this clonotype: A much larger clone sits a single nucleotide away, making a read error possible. CDR3 DNA sequence: TGTGCCAGCAGGGGCAGGGACAGTAATGAAAAACTGTTTTTT. Translation: CASRGRDSNEKLFF. This rearrangement joins TRBV12-3 or TRBV12-4 to TRBJ1-4, with 7 bases aligning to TRBD1. The CDR3 runs to 14 residues. Unmatched junction bases numbered 5, after V lost 6 bases and J lost 4 bases.

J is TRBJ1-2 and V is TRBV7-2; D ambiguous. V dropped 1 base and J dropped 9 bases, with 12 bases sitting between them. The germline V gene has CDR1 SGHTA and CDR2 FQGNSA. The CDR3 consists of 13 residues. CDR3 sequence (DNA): TGTGCCAGCAGCTTAGGGGTGGACCGCCGCTACACCTTC. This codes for CASSLGVDRRYTF.

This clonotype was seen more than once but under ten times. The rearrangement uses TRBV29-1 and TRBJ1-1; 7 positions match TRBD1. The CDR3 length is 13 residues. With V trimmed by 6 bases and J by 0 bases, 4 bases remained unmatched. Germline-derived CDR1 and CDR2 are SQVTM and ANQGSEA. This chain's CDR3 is CSVTGHMNTEAFF. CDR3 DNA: TGCAGCGTGACAGGGCACATGAACACTGAAGCTTTCTTT.

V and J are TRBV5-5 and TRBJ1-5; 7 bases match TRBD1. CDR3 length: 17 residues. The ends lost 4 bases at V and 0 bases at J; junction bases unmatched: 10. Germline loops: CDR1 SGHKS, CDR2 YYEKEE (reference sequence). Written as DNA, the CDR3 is TGTGCCAGCAGCCCGGACAGGCAAGGGTATAGCAATCAGCCCCAGCATTTT. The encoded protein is CASSPDRQGYSNQPQHF. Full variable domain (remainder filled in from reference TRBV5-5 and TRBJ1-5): DAGVTQSPTHLIKTRGQQVTLRCSPISGHKSVSWYQQVLGQGPQFIFQYYEKEERGRGNFPDRFSARQFPNYSSELNVNALLLGDSALYLCASSPDRQGYSNQPQHFGDGTRLSIL.

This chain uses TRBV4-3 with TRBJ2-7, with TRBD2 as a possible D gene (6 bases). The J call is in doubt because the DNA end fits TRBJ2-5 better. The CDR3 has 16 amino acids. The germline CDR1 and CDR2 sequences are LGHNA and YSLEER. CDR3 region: CASSQEFGSRAETQYF. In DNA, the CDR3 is TGCGCCAGCAGCCAAGAGTTCGGGAGCAGGGCGGAGACCCAGTACTTC.

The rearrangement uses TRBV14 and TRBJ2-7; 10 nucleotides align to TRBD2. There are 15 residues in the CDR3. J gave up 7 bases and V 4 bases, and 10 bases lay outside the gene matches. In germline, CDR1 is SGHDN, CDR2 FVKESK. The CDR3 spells CASSLDSGGHNEQYF. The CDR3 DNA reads TGTGCCAGCAGCCTAGATAGCGGGGGGCACAATGAGCAGTACTTC.

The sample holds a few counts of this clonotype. CDR3: CASSPGRDAFSGANVLTF. CDR3 DNA: TGTGCCAGCAGCCCCGGTCGGGACGCCTTCTCTGGGGCCAACGTCCTGACTTTC. The chain employs TRBV14 and TRBJ2-6; tentatively, D is TRBD1 or TRBD2 (5 bases each). V shed 4 bases and J shed 0 bases, with 16 bases lying between them. Germline values: CDR1 SGHDN, CDR2 FVKESK. The CDR3 spans 18 residues.

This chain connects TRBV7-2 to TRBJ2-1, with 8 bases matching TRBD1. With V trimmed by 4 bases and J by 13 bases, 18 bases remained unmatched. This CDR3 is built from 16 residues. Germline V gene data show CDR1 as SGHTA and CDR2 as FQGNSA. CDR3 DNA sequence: TGTGCCAGCAGCTACATAGACAGGGGCGAGCAAGAGACCCAGTTCTTC. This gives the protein CASSYIDRGEQETQFF.

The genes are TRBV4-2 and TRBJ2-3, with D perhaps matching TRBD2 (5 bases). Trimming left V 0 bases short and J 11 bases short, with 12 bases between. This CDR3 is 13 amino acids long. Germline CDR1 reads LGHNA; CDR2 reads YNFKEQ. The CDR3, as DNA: TGTGCCAGCAGCCAAGAGATGGCCGGAGGGCAGTATTTT. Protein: CASSQEMAGGQYF.

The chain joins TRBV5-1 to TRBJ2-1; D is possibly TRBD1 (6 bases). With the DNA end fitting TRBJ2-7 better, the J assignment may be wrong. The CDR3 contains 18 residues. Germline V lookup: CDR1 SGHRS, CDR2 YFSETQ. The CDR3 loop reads CASSLGFQGTGSYNEQYF. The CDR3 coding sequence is TGCGCCAGCAGCTTGGGGTTTCAGGGGACGGGTTCCTACAATGAGCAGTACTTC.

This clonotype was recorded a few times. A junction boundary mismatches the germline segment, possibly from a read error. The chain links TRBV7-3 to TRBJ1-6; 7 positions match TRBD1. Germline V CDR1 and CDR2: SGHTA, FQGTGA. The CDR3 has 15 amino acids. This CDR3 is CASSREGQYNSPPHF. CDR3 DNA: TGTGCCAGCAGCCGTGAGGGACAGTATAATTCACCCCCCCACTTT. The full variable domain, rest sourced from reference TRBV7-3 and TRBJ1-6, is GAGVSQTPSNKVTEKGKYVELRCDPISGHTALYWYRQSLGQGPEFLIYFQGTGAADDSGLPNDRFFAVRPEGSVSTLKIQRTERGDSAVYLCASSREGQYNSPPHFGNGTRLTVT.

The CDR3 bases are TGTGCCAGCAGCGCCCTTGACCCAACCACTGAAGCTTTCTTT. Encoded protein: CASSALDPTTEAFF. The rearrangement joins TRBV9 to TRBJ1-1; D gene uncertain. Germline V gene data show CDR1 as SGDLS and CDR2 as YYNGEE. The CDR3 sequence is 14 residues long. Trimming shortened V by 3 bases and J by 4 bases, and 13 bases separated the two germline ends.

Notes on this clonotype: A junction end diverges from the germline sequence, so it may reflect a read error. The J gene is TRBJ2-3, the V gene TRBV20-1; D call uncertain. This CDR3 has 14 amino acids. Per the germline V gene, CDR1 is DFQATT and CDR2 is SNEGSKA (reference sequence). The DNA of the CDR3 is TGCAGTGCTGGAGTCACCCGGAGCACAGATGCGCAGTATTTT. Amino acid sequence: CSAGVTRSTDAQYF.

The CDR3 protein is CASTPSGDYGYTF. CDR3 coding DNA: TGTGCCAGCACCCCATCAGGGGACTATGGCTACACCTTC. This sequence joins TRBV6-6 and TRBJ1-2; perhaps TRBD1 as D (6 bases). The CDR3 loop spans 13 amino acids. V lost 7 bases to trimming and J lost 3 bases, with 12 bases between them. Germline CDR1 is MNHNY and CDR2 is SVGAGI (reference sequence).

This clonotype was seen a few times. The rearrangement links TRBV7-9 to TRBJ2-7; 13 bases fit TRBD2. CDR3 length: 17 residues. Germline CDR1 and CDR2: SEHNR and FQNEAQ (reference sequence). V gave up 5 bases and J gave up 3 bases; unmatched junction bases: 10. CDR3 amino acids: CASSPGRLAGGHYEQYF. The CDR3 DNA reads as TGTGCCAGCAGCCCCGGCCGACTAGCGGGGGGCCACTACGAGCAGTACTTC. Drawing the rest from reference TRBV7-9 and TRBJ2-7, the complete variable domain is DTGVSQNPRHKITKRGQNVTFRCDPISEHNRLYWYRQTLGQGPEFLTYFQNEAQLEKSRLLSDRFSAERPKGSFSTLEIQRTEQGDSAMYLCASSPGRLAGGHYEQYFGPGTRLTVT.

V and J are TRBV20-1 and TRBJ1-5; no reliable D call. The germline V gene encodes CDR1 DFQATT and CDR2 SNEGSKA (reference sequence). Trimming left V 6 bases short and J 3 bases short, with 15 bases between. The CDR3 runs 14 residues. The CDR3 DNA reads TGCAGTGCCTCCGTTCGGGGATACAATCAGCCCCAGCATTTT. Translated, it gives CSASVRGYNQPQHF.

The DNA for the CDR3 is TGTGCCAGCAGCTTATCGGCAGGGGGCTTGCGCGAGCAGTACTTC. This translates into CASSLSAGGLREQYF. The chain employs TRBV7-2 and TRBJ2-7, with 8 bases identical to TRBD1. Germline V gives CDR1 SGHTA, CDR2 FQGNSA. J was trimmed by 6 bases and V by 2 bases; bases with no gene match: 9. CDR3 length: 15 amino acids.

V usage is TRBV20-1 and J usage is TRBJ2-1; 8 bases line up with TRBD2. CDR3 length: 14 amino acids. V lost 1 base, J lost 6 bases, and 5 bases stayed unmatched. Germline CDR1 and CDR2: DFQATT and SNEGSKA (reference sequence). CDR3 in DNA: TGCAGTGCTAGAGCGGGGGGGTGGGGCAATGAGCAGTTCTTC. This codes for CSARAGGWGNEQFF.

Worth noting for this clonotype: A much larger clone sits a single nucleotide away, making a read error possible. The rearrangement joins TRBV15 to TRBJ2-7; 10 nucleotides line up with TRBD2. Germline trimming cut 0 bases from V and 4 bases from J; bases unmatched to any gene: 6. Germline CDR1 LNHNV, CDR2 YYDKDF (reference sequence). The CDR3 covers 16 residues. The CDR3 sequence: CATSRDMTSGSYEQYF. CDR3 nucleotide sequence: TGTGCCACCAGCAGAGATATGACTAGCGGGTCTTACGAGCAGTACTTC. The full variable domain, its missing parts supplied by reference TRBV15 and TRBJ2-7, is DAMVIQNPRYQVTQFGKPVTLSCSQTLNHNVMYWYQQKSSQAPKLLFHYYDKDFNNEADTPDNFQSRRPNTSFCFLDIRSPGLGDTAMYLCATSRDMTSGSYEQYFGPGTRLTVT.

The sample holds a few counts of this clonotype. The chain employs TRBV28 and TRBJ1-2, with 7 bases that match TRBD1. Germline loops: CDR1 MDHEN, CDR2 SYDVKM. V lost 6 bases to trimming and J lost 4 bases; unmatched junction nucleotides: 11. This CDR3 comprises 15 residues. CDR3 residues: CASSLPGQRLYGYTF. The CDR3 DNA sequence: TGTGCCAGCAGCTTACCGGGACAGCGACTCTATGGCTACACCTTC.

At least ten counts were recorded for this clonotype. The CDR3 nucleotides read TGTGCCAGCAGTTCGTACAGGGGGGGCACAGATACGCAGTATTTT. Translated: CASSSYRGGTDTQYF. The rearrangement joins TRBV12-3 or TRBV12-4 to TRBJ2-3; 8 bases are a match to TRBD1. The junction had 4 bases not matched to a gene; V was cut back by 4 bases and J by 1 base. This CDR3 has 15 residues.

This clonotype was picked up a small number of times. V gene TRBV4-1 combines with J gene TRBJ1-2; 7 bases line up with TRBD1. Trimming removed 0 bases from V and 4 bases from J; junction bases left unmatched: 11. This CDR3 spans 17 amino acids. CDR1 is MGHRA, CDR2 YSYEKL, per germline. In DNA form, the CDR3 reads TGCGCCAGCAGCCAAGACAGGGGGGGGATACTGGGCTATGGCTACACCTTC. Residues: CASSQDRGGILGYGYTF.